These 2 T cell receptor beta chains were all obtained from the same sample, sequenced in a study of CD8 T cells in Susac syndrome. An amount of RNA that ranged from 0.5 to 1 ug was reverse transcribed with random hexamers. TCRdb reanalysed the immunoSEQ multiplex PCR reads using MiXCR and keeps one entry per CDR3 protein. The repertoire holds about 53,000 distinct CDR3 sequences, with approximately 95% as singletons. Sequencing used CD8+ T cells from PBMCs. The receptor source for this set is a human donor with Susac syndrome.

This clonotype has more than one count but fewer than ten. The chain uses TRBV6-5 and TRBJ2-3; a weak D match, TRBD1 (6 bases). The germline gives CDR1 MNHEY, CDR2 SVGAGI. V was shortened by 2 bases and J by 2 bases, with 11 bases between the two germline ends. The length of the CDR3 is 15 residues. CDR3 sequence reads: CASSYGTTTTDTQYF. CDR3 DNA: TGTGCCAGCAGTTACGGGACAACTACCACAGATACGCAGTATTTT.

V and J are TRBV9 and TRBJ1-1, with TRBD1 identical over 8 bases. CDR1 is SGDLS, CDR2 YYNGEE, per germline. The V gene end was trimmed by 3 bases and the J gene end by 5 bases; junction bases not matched to a gene: 9. The CDR3 spans 15 residues. For the CDR3, the DNA is TGTGCCAGCAGCGCCGACAGGGGTGGTTGGACTGAAGCTTTCTTT. Amino acid sequence: CASSADRGGWTEAFF. The complete variable domain, with remaining parts taken from reference TRBV9 and TRBJ1-1, reads DSGVTQTPKHLITATGQRVTLRCSPRSGDLSVYWYQQSLDQGLQFLIQYYNGEERAKGNILERFSAQQFPDLHSELNLSSLELGDSALYFCASSADRGGWTEAFFGQGTRLTVV.